The T cell receptor beta chain described here comes from a study of monozygotic twins with inflammatory bowel disease (dated by TCRdb to the late 2010s). For context, the study as a whole: The full study comprised approximately 28 monozygotic twin pairs: nine German pairs (four IBD-concordant, five IBD-discordant) and 19 IBD-discordant Danish pairs. Each individual had, on average, about 151 000 unique TCRalpha sequences and 181 000 unique TCRbeta sequences available for analysis. Disease-associated traits were sought mainly through comparisons between IBD patients and their genetically identical healthy co-twins within discordant pairs. Beyond this particular receptor, the publication reports: TCRbeta repertoire diversity, by inverse Simpson index, was decreased in IBD patients compared with their healthy co-twins. The results gave no support for a single strong signal or clonotype linked to IBD. The analysis was unable to tell apart different T cell subtypes. Compared with healthy twins, IBD patients had fewer clonotypes in common with other individuals, a difference most pronounced in patients showing signs of disease activity. Because patients received different immunosuppressive treatments, the repertoires may have picked up extra background noise and variability between individuals. Repertoire similarity did not differ between concordant and discordant twins, possibly due to limited statistical power.

A roughly 2.4 ml peripheral blood sample was drawn into PAXgene tubes per donor and stored at -80°C. Total RNA was isolated from whole blood with the PAXgene blood miRNA kit on an automated QIAcube, without T cell sorting. Deep TCRalpha and TCRbeta repertoire profiling with unique molecular barcoding was performed on peripheral blood of monozygotic twin pairs concordant or discordant for inflammatory bowel disease. Smoking habits were recorded for all twin pairs, and individuals were classified as current, former or never smokers. Libraries were prepared through 5' RACE. The input for every TCR library was roughly 3,200 ng of total RNA. cDNA was synthesized with SMARTScribe reverse transcriptase in eight separate reactions per sample. During cDNA synthesis, unique molecular identifiers containing a 6-nucleotide sample barcode were introduced by template switching. Two nested PCRs of 16 and 9 cycles amplified the TCRalpha and TCRbeta cDNA, and bead purification followed each PCR. Before amplification, the cDNA was both treated with uracil DNA-glycosylase and purified with the QIAquick PCR purification kit. The second PCR was the step at which Illumina TruSeq-compatible adapters and sample-specific barcodes were added. Library quality and concentration were assessed using TapeStation and Qubit, and roughly 5 ng of each library was pooled. The pooled libraries were sequenced with 2 x 100 bp reads and custom sequencing primers on an Illumina HiSeq2500 single-index Rapid Run. In the source study's methods: UMI-based consensus assembly with MiGEC version 1.2.6 was used to correct PCR and sequencing errors. MiXCR version 2.1.1 was used to carry out V(D)J alignment, clonotype assembly and CDR3 extraction. To normalise gene usage, clonotype sharing and MAIT/NKT TCR abundance, the analysis used the top 1000, 10 000 and 20 000 clonotypes per sample. Diversity was computed as the inverse Simpson index with the vegan R package after downsampling to 27 000 UMIs. Paired Mann-Whitney U tests on discordant twin pairs were used, with Benjamini-Hochberg multiple-testing correction. Based on TCRdb reprocessing of the reads, there is one entry per CDR3 protein sequence, and DNA is missing. The V and J calls and clone size come from TCRdb's table, not from the authors' own analysis. The table held for this sample gives around 370,000 distinct CDR3 sequences. The ten largest account for just over 2.5% of the sample.

As encoded in the germline V gene (reference sequence), CDR1 is DFQATT while CDR2 is SNEGSKA. The CDR3 numbers 15 residues from cysteine through phenylalanine. No DNA sequence is on record. Worth noting for this clonotype: The antigen this receptor binds is unknown.

The sequence was obtained from a human donor with ulcerative colitis or Crohn's disease, or a healthy co-twin of an affected twin (not recorded which). The sample consisted of blood. This chain joins TRBV20-1 to TRBJ2-1; with no DNA, the TCRdb D assignment of TRBD1 cannot be verified. The CDR3: CSAINPGTKNNEQFF.